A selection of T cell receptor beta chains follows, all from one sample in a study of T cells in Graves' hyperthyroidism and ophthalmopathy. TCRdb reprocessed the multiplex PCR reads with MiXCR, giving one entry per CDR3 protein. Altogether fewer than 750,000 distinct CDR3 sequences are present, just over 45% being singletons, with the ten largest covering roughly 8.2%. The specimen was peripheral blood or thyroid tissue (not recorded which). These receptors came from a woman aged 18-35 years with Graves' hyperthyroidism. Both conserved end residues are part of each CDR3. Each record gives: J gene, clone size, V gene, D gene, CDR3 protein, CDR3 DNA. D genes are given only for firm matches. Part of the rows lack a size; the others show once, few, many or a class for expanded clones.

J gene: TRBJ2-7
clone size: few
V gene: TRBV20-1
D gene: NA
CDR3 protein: CSANLVQGHGEEQYF
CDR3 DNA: TGCAGTGCTAATCTAGTACAAGGGCACGGGGAGGAGCAGTACTTC

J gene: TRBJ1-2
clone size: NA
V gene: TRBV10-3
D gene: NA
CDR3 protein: CATSPHAAGAYGYTF
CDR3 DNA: TGTGCCACCAGTCCACATGCAGCGGGCGCGTATGGCTACACCTTC

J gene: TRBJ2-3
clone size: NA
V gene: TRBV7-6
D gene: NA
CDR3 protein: CASSLRGFDTQYF
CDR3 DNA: TGTGCCAGCAGCTTAAGGGGATTCGACACGCAGTATTTT

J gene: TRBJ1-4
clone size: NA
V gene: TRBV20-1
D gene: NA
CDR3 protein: CSARDFRRDAGGKLFF
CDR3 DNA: TGCAGTGCTCGCGATTTTAGACGGGACGCGGGGGGAAAACTGTTTTTT

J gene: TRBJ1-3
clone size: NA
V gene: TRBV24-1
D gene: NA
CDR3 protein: CATSDSGDGYTIYF
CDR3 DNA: TGTGCCACCAGTGATTCGGGGGACGGCTACACCATATATTTT

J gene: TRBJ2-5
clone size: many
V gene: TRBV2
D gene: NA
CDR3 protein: CASQDRDTLGETQYF
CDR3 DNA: TGTGCCAGCCAGGACCGGGACACCCTAGGCGAGACCCAGTACTTC

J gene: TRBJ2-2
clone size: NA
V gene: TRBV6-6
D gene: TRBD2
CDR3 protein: CASRGGTSAANTGELFF
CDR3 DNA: TGTGCCAGCAGGGGGGGGACTAGCGCTGCGAACACCGGGGAGCTGTTTTTT

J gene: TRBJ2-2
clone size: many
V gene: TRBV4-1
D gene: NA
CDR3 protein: CASGGFPNTGELFF
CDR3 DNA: TGCGCCAGTGGGGGGTTTCCCAACACCGGGGAGCTGTTTTTT

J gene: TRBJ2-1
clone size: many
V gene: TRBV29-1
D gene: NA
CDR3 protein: CSAEGLHNNEQFF
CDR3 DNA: TGCAGCGCAGAGGGGCTCCACAACAATGAGCAGTTCTTC

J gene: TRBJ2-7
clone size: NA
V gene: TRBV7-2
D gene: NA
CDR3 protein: CASSQEGLRRSEQYF
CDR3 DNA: TGCGCCAGCAGCCAAGAGGGACTCCGGCGGTCCGAGCAGTACTTC

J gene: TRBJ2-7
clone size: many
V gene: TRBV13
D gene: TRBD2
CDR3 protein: CASSSGTMWNEQYF
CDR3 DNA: TGTGCCAGCAGCTCCGGGACTATGTGGAACGAGCAGTACTTC

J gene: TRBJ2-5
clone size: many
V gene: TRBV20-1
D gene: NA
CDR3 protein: CSATETRRGEETQYF
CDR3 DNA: TGCAGTGCTACTGAAACCCGAAGGGGGGAAGAGACCCAGTACTTC

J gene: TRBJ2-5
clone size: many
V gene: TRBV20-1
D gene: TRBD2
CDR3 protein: CSARETSGSETQYF
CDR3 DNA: TGCAGTGCTAGAGAAACTAGCGGGAGCGAGACCCAGTACTTC

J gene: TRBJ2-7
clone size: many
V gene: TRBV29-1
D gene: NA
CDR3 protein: CSVLSESYEQYF
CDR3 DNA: TGCAGCGTTCTTAGCGAGTCCTACGAGCAGTACTTC

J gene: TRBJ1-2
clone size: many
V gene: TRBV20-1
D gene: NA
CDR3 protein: CSARVTGWGDYGYTF
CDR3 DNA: TGCAGTGCTAGAGTTACGGGGTGGGGGGACTATGGCTACACCTTC

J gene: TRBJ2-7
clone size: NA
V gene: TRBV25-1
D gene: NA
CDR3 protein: CTSGFEYEQYF
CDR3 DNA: TGTACCAGCGGGTTTGAGTACGAGCAGTACTTC

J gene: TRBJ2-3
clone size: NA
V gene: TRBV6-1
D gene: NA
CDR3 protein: CASRRRTAERDTQYF
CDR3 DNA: TGTGCCAGTCGACGTAGGACGGCGGAGCGAGATACGCAGTATTTT

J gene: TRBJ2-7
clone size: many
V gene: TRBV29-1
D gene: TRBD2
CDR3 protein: CSAGTSGSSYEQYF
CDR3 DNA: TGCAGCGCCGGGACTAGCGGGAGTTCCTACGAGCAGTACTTC

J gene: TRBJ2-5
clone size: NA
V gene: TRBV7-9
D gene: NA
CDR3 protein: CASSFEGAGGTQYF
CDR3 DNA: TGTGCCAGCAGCTTCGAGGGGGCGGGGGGGACCCAGTACTTC

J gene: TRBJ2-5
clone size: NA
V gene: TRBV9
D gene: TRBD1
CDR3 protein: CASSAVGQGPRETQYF
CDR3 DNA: TGTGCCAGCAGCGCAGTCGGACAGGGGCCGAGGGAGACCCAGTACTTC

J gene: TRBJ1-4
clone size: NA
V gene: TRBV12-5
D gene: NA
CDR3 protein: CANGPPGQSNEKLFF
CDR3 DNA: TGTGCTAATGGTCCGCCGGGACAATCTAATGAAAAACTGTTTTTT

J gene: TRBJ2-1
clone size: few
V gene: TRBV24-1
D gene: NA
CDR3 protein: CATSDYNEQFF
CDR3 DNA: TGTGCCACCAGTGACTACAATGAGCAGTTCTTC

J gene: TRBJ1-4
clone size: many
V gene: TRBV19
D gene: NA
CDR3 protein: CASSSLDGSTNEKLFF
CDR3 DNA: TGTGCCAGTAGTTCCCTGGACGGATCAACTAATGAAAAACTGTTTTTT

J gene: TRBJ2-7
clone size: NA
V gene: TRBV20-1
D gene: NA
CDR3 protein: CSARDGEYEQYF
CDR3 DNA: TGCAGTGCTAGAGATGGGGAATACGAGCAGTACTTC

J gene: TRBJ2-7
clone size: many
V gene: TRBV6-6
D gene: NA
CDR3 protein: CASSYSRDTYEQYF
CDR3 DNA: TGTGCCAGCAGTTACTCCCGGGACACCTACGAGCAGTACTTC

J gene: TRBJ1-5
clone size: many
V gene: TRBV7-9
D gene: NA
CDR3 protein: CASTWGNQPQHF
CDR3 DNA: TGTGCCAGCACCTGGGGCAATCAGCCCCAGCATTTT

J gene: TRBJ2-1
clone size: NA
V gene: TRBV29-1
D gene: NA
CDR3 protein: CSVEHPGRGSYNEQFF
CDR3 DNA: TGCAGCGTCGAACACCCAGGGCGGGGCTCCTACAATGAGCAGTTCTTC

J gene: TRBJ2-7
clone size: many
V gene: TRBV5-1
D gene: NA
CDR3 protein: CASSLLGEQYF
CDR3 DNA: TGCGCCAGCAGCCTGCTCGGCGAGCAGTACTTC

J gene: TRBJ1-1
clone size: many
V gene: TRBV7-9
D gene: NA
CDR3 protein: CASSFDINTEAFF
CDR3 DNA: TGTGCCAGCAGCTTTGACATAAACACTGAAGCTTTCTTT

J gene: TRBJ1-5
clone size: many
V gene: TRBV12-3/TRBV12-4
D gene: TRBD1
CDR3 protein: CASSWGQGPNQPQHF
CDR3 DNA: TGTGCCAGCAGTTGGGGACAGGGTCCCAATCAGCCCCAGCATTTT

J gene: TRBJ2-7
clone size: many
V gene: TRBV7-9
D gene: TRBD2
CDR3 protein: CASSPAGGGEQYF
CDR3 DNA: TGTGCCAGCAGCCCCGCGGGCGGGGGGGAGCAGTACTTC

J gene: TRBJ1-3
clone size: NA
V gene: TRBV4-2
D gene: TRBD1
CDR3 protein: CASSQERDRGAGNTIYF
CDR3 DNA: TGTGCCAGCAGCCAAGAGAGGGACAGGGGAGCTGGAAACACCATATATTTT

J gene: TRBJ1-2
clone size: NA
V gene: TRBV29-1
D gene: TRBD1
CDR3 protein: CSVDAQGANYGYTF
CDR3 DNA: TGCAGCGTTGATGCACAGGGGGCAAACTATGGCTACACCTTC

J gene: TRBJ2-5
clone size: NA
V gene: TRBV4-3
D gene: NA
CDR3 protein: CASSLTLGDGATQYF
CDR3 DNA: TGCGCCAGCAGCCTCACACTTGGGGACGGTGCGACCCAGTACTTC

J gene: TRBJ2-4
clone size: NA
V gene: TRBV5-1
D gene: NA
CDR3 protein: CASSVPSAKNIQYF
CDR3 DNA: TGCGCCAGCAGCGTTCCCTCAGCCAAAAACATTCAGTACTTC

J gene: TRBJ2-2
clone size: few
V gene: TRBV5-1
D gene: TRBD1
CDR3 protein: CASSETGGFTGELFF
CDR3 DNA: TGCGCCAGCAGCGAGACAGGGGGCTTCACCGGGGAGCTGTTTTTT

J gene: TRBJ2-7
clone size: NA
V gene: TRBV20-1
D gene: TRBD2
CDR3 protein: CSARVIAGGYYEQYF
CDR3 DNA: TGCAGTGCTAGAGTTATAGCGGGAGGCTATTACGAGCAGTACTTC

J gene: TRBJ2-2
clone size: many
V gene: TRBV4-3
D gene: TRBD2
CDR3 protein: CASSQGGMWLAGTGELFF
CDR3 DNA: TGCGCCAGCAGCCAAGGAGGGATGTGGCTAGCGGGCACCGGGGAGCTGTTTTTT

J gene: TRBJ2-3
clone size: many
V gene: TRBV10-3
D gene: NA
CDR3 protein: CAIGEDTDTQYF
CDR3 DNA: TGTGCCATCGGGGAGGACACAGATACGCAGTATTTT

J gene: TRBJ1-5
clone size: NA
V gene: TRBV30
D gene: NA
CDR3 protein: CAWSIVGNQPQHF
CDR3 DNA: TGTGCCTGGAGTATTGTCGGCAATCAGCCCCAGCATTTT

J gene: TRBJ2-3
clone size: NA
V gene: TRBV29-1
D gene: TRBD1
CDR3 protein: CSPGQGGIADTQYF
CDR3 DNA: TGCAGCCCCGGACAGGGGGGGATCGCAGATACGCAGTATTTT

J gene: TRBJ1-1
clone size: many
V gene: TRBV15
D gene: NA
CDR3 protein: CATSRGLYSRGMNTEAFF
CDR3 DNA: TGTGCCACCAGCAGAGGTCTGTATTCGAGGGGAATGAACACTGAAGCTTTCTTT

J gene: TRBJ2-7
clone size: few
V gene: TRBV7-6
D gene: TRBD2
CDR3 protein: CASSVEGGIAGEAYEQYF
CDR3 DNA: TGTGCCAGCAGCGTTGAGGGGGGGATAGCGGGAGAGGCCTACGAGCAGTACTTC

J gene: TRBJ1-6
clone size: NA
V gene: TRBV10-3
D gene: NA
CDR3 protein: CARTGAARSPLHF
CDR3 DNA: TGTGCTAGAACCGGGGCCGCACGATCACCCCTCCACTTT

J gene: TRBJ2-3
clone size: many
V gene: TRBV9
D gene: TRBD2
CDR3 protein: CASSVGVAGDTQYF
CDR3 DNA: TGTGCCAGCAGCGTAGGGGTAGCGGGAGATACGCAGTATTTT

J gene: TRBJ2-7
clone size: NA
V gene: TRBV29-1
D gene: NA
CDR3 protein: CSVEAQGYEQYF
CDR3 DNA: TGCAGCGTTGAAGCCCAAGGCTACGAGCAGTACTTC

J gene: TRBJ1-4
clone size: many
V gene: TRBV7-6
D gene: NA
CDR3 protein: CASSADMASNEKLFF
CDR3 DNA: TGTGCCAGCAGCGCAGACATGGCTTCTAATGAAAAACTGTTTTTT

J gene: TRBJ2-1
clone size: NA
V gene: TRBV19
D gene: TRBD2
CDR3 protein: CASSIDPSGIYNEQFF
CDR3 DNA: TGTGCCAGTAGTATCGACCCTAGCGGGATCTACAATGAGCAGTTCTTC

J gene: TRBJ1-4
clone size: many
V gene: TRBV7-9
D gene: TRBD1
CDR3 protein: CASSRQGIDEKLFF
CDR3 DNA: TGTGCCAGCAGCCGACAGGGTATAGACGAAAAACTGTTTTTT

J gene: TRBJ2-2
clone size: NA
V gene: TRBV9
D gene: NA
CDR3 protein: CASSVARRRKNTGELFF
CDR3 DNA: TGTGCCAGCAGCGTAGCGCGTCGCAGGAAGAACACCGGGGAGCTGTTTTTT

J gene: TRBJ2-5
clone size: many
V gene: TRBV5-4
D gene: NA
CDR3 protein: CASSPDLTRGETQYF
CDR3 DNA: TGTGCCAGCAGTCCTGACCTGACACGGGGAGAGACCCAGTACTTC

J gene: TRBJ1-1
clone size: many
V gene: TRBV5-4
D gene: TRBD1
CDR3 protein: CASSLDRGLTEAFF
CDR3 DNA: TGTGCCAGCAGCTTGGACAGGGGGCTTACTGAAGCTTTCTTT

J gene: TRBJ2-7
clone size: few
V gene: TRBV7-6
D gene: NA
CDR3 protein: CARDREYEQYF
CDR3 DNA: TGTGCTAGAGATCGGGAGTACGAGCAGTACTTC